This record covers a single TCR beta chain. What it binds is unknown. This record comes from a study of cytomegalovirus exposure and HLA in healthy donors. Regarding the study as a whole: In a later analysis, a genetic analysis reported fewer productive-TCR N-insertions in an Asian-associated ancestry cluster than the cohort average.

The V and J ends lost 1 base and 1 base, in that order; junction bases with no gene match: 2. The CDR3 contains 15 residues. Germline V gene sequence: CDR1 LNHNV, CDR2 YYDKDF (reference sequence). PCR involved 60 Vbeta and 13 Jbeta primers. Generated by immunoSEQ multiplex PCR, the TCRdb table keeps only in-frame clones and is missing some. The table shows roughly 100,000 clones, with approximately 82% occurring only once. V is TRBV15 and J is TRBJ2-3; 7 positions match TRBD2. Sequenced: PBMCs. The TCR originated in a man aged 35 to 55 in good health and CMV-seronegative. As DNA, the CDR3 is TGTGCCACCAGCAGAGGCCGGGGGGGCACAGATACGCAGTATTTT. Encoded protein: CATSRGRGGTDTQYF.